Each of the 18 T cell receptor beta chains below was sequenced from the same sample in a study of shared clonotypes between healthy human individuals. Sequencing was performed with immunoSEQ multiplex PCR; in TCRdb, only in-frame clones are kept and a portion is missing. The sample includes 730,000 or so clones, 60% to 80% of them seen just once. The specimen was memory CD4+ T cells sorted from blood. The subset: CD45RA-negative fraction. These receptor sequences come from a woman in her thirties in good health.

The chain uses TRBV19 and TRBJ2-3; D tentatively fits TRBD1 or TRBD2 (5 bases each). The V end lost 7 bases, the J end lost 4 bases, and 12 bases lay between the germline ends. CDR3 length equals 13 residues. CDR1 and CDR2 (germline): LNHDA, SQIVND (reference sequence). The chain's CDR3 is CASNLGDADTQYF. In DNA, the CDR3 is TGTGCCAGTAATCTGGGGGACGCAGATACGCAGTATTTT.

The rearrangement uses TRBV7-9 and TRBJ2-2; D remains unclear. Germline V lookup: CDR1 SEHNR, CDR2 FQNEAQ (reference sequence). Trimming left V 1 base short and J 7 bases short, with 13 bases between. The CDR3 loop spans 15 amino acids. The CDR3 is CASSLGLASVGELFF. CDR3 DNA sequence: TGTGCCAGCAGCTTAGGATTAGCTTCCGTCGGGGAGCTGTTTTTT.

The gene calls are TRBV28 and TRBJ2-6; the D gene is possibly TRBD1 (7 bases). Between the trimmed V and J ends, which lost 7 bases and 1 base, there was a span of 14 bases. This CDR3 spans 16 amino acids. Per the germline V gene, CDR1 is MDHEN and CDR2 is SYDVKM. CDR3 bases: TGTGCCAGCACTTCGGCAGGGGGGTCTGGGGCCAACGTCCTGACTTTC. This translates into CASTSAGGSGANVLTF.

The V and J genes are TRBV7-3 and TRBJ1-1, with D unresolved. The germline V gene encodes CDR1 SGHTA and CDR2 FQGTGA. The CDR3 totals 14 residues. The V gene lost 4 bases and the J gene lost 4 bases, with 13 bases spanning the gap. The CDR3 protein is CASSSVRAVTEAFF. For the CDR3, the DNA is TGTGCCAGCAGCTCTGTAAGGGCGGTCACTGAAGCTTTCTTT.

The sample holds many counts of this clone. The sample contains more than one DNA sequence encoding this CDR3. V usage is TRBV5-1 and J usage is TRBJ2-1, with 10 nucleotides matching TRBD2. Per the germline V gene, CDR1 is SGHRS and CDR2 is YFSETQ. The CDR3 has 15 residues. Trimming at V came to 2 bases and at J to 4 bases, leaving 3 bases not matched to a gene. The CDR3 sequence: CASSLSTSGYNEQFF. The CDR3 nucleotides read TGCGCCAGCAGCTTATCGACTAGCGGGTACAATGAGCAGTTCTTC.

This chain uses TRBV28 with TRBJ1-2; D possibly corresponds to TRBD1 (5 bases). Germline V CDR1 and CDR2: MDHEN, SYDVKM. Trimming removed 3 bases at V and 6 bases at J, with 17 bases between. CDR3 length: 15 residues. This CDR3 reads CASSFTPGQANGYTF. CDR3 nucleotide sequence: TGTGCCAGCAGTTTCACCCCGGGGCAAGCGAATGGCTACACCTTC.

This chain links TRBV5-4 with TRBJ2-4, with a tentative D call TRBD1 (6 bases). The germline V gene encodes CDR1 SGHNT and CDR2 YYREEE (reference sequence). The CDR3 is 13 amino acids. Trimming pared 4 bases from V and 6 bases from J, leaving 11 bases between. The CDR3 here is CASSEGQTNIQYF. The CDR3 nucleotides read TGTGCCAGCAGCGAAGGACAGACAAACATTCAGTACTTC. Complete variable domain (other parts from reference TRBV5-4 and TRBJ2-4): ETGVTQSPTHLIKTRGQQVTLRCSSQSGHNTVSWYQQALGQGPQFIFQYYREEENGRGNFPPRFSGLQFPNYSSELNVNALELDDSALYLCASSEGQTNIQYFGAGTRLSVL.

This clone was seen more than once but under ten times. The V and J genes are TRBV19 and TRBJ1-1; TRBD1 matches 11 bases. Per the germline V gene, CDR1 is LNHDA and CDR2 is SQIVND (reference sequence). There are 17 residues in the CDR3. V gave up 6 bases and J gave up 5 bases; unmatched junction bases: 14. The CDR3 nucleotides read TGTGCCAGTAGCCCGGGGACAGGGGGGTATAAGGGGACTGAAGCTTTCTTT. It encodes CASSPGTGGYKGTEAFF.

This CDR3 is CASSQIQLNQPQHF. CDR3 sequence (DNA): TGTGCCAGCAGCCAAATTCAGCTAAATCAGCCCCAGCATTTT. The chain is built from TRBV28 and TRBJ1-5; no reliable D call. The V end was cut by 6 bases, the J end by 4 bases, with 13 bases between. The CDR3 totals 14 residues. Germline V CDR1 and CDR2: MDHEN, SYDVKM.

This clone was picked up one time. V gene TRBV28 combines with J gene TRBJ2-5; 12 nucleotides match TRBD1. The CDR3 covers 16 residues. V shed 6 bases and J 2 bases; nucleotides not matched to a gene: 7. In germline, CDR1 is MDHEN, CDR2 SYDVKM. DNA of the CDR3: TGTGCCAGCAGGATCCGGGACAGGGGGCCTCAAGAGACCCAGTACTTC. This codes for CASRIRDRGPQETQYF.

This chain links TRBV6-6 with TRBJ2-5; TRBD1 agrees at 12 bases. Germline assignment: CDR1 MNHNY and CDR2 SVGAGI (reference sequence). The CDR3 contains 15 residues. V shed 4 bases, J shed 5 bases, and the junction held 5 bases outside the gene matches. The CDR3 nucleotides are TGTGCCAGCAGTTGGGGACAGGGGGCTGGGGAGACCCAGTACTTC. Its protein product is CASSWGQGAGETQYF.

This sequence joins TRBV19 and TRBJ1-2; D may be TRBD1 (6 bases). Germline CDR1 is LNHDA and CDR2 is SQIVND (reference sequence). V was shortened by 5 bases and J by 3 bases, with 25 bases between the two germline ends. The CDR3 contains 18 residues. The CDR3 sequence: CASSVWLGGALPDYGYTF. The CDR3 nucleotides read TGTGCCAGTAGTGTTTGGTTGGGGGGCGCTTTACCCGACTATGGCTACACCTTC.

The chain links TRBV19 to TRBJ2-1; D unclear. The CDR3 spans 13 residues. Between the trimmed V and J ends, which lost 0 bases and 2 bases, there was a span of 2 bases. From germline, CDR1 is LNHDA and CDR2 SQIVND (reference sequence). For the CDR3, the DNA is TGTGCCAGTAGTATAGAGACCTACAATGAGCAGTTCTTC. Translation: CASSIETYNEQFF.

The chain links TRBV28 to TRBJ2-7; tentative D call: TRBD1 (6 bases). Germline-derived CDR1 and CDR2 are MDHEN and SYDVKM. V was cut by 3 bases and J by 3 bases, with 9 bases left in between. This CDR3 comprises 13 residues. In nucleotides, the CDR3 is TGTGCCAGCAGTTTCGGACAGCTCTACGAGCAGTACTTC. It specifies CASSFGQLYEQYF.

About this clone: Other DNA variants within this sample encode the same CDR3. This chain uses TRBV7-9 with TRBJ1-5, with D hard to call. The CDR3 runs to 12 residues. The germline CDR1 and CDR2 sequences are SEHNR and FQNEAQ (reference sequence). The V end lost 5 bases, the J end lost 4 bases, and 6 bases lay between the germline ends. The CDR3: CASSRGNQPQHF. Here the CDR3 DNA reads TGTGCCAGCAGCCGTGGTAATCAGCCCCAGCATTTT.

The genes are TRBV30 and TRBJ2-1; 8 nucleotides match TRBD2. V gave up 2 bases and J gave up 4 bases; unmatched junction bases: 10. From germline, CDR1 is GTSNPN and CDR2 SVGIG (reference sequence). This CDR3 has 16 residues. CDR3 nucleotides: TGTGCCTGGAGTTCTCCTGGACTAGCTGAATACAATGAGCAGTTCTTC. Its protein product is CAWSSPGLAEYNEQFF.

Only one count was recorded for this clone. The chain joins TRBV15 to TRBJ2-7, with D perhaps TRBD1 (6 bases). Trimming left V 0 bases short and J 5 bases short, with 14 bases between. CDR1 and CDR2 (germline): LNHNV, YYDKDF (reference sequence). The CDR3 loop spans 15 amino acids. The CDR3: CATSRDSGRGHEQYF. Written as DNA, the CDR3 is TGTGCCACCAGCAGAGATTCGGGCAGGGGCCACGAGCAGTACTTC.

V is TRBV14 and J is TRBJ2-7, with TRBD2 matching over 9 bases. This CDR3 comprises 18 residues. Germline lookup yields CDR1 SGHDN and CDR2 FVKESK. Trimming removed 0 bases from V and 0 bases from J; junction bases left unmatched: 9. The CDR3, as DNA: TGTGCCAGCAGCCAAGAAGGCCCCACTAGCGGGCTCTCCTACGAGCAGTACTTC. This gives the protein CASSQEGPTSGLSYEQYF.